This passage covers 28 T cell receptor beta chains from one sample sequenced in a study of tumor and adjacent non-tumor tissue in lung cancer. RNA was extracted from bulk tissue without any cell sorting. The library came from three nested PCR rounds adapted from ARM-PCR protocols. TCRdb used MiXCR to reprocess the multiplex PCR reads, holding one entry per CDR3 protein. The sample lists 120,000 or so distinct CDR3 sequences; about 87% were seen once. Sequencing was performed on lung tumor tissue. The receptors derive from a man aged 65-85 years with non-small cell lung cancer.

This clonotype appeared once. Since the CDR3 does not end with the conserved phenylalanine or tryptophan, this likely comes from a read error. The chain employs TRBV30 and TRBJ1-2; 7 nucleotides agree with TRBD1. This CDR3 comprises 15 residues. Germline loops: CDR1 GTSNPN, CDR2 SVGIG (reference sequence). The CDR3: CAWRGVDRENYGYTI. The CDR3 DNA reads TGTGCTTGGAGGGGCGTAGACAGGGAAAATTATGGCTACACCATC.

V and J are TRBV4-3 and TRBJ2-1; maybe TRBD2 (6 bases). Germline V gene sequence: CDR1 LGHNA, CDR2 YSLEER. Trimming took off 0 bases at V and 3 bases at J, with 9 bases between the two ends. CDR3 size: 15 residues. Here the CDR3 reads CASSQDRENYNEQFF. CDR3 DNA: TGCGCCAGCAGCCAAGATCGGGAGAACTACAATGAGCAGTTCTTC.

This clonotype was seen just once. This chain uses TRBV6-5 with TRBJ2-7; D is possibly TRBD2 (6 bases). V lost 11 bases to trimming and J lost 3 bases, with 20 bases between them. CDR1 MNHEY and CDR2 SVGAGI come from the germline V gene. The CDR3 is 14 amino acids. CDR3 nucleotide sequence: TGTGCCTGCACCCCCTTAGCGGCCTTCTACGAGCAGTACTTC. Translation gives CACTPLAAFYEQYF.

The chain is built from TRBV4-2 and TRBJ1-1, with a possible D match to TRBD1 (5 bases). Germline CDR1 reads LGHNA; CDR2 reads YNFKEQ. With 6 bases removed from V and 7 bases from J, the gap between germline ends came to 15 bases. This CDR3 is built from 13 residues. CDR3 amino acids: CASSQTDYIEAFF. The DNA for the CDR3 is TGTGCCAGCAGTCAGACAGATTATATTGAAGCTTTCTTT.

Comments on this clonotype: One end of the junction varies from germline; a read error may be responsible. The J gene is TRBJ1-5, the V gene TRBV6-1; no reliable D call. This CDR3 spans 14 amino acids. Germline values: CDR1 MNHNS, CDR2 SASEGT. The CDR3 spells CASSEAGGRQPQPF. In DNA form, the CDR3 reads TGTGCCAGCAGTGAAGCAGGAGGCCGGCAGCCCCAGCCTTTT.

Notes on this clonotype: An end of the junction does not agree with germline; a read error may underlie this. The chain carries TRBV12-3 or TRBV12-4 and TRBJ1-5; weak D call: TRBD1 (5 bases). This CDR3 contains 16 residues. CDR3 bases: TGTGCCAGCAGTTTAGTGCCAGGGACTGGCAATCAGCCACAGCATTTT. Translated: CASSLVPGTGNQPQHF.

Notes on this clonotype: This is likely a read error, given that the CDR3 carries no conserved phenylalanine or tryptophan at its end. It is unclear where the CDR3 begins or ends on the DNA, so no DNA is shown, and the CDR3 is as TCRdb lists it. The chain has TRBV11-1 and TRBJ2-1; TRBD1, the D gene given by the table, was not confirmed from the DNA. CDR1 SGHAT and CDR2 FQDESV come from the germline V gene (reference sequence). The length of the CDR3 is 14 amino acids, counting both ends. The CDR3 sequence: CASSLDRLFNERFS.

A word on this clonotype: A much larger clone differs by one base, so this may be a read error. The V gene is TRBV20-1, the J gene TRBJ1-5, with D possibly being TRBD1 (5 bases). The CDR3 is 16 amino acids. The germline V gene has CDR1 DFQATT and CDR2 SNEGSKA (reference sequence). The CDR3 bases are TGCAGTGCTAGAGATCTAGGGGATGATCGCAATCAGCCCAAGCATTTT. This sequence encodes CSARDLGDDRNQPKHF.

As regards this clonotype: A read error is likely, as this CDR3 ends without the conserved phenylalanine or tryptophan. The chain recombines TRBV12-3 or TRBV12-4 with TRBJ1-5; D is uncertain. The CDR3 extends over 14 amino acids. The CDR3 nucleotides are TGTGCCAGCAGGAACATGGAGTTGCATCAACCCCAGCATCTT. Encoded protein: CASRNMELHQPQHL.

Points on this clonotype: No conserved phenylalanine or tryptophan is present at the end of the CDR3, so a read error is the likely explanation. J is TRBJ1-6 and V is TRBV6-5, with D unclear. The CDR3 sequence is 15 residues long. Germline V gene lookup returns CDR1 MNHEY and CDR2 SVGAGI. Here the CDR3 reads CASSFSDGKNSRLHC. CDR3 nucleotides: TGTGCCAGCAGTTTTTCCGACGGTAAAAATTCACGCCTCCACTGT.

As concerns this clonotype: Since the CDR3 does not end with the conserved phenylalanine or tryptophan, this likely comes from a read error. No DNA is shown, since the ends of the CDR3 on it are uncertain; the CDR3 is the one TCRdb lists. V and J are TRBV21-1 and TRBJ2-5; the table names TRBD1, a call not compared with the DNA. TRBV21-1 is tagged as a pseudogene. The CDR3 has 18 amino acids, counting both end residues. The CDR3 here is CASTPIRPGQGAAETQYS.

Notes on this clonotype: A read error is likely, as this CDR3 ends without the conserved phenylalanine or tryptophan. This chain uses TRBV5-6 with TRBJ1-1; no firm D call. Germline CDR1 is SGHDT and CDR2 is YYEEEE. V shed 4 bases and J shed 5 bases, with 15 bases lying between them. CDR3 length equals 14 residues. CDR3 bases: TGTGCCAGCAGCCTCGATTTTGGTGGGACTGAAGCTTTCTTA. Translating it yields CASSLDFGGTEAFL.

A note on this clonotype: An end of the junction does not agree with germline; a read error may underlie this. The chain employs TRBV28 and TRBJ1-1; no clear D. Germline CDR1 and CDR2: MDHEN and SYDVKM. The CDR3 loop spans 14 amino acids. CDR3: CTSRLSARNSEAFF. CDR3 in DNA: TGTACCAGCAGGCTGTCCGCCAGAAACAGTGAAGCTTTCTTT.

Comments on this clonotype: The junction shows a germline mismatch at one end, possibly a read error. The rearrangement links TRBV12-3 or TRBV12-4 to TRBJ2-1; D unresolved. The CDR3 has 17 amino acids. CDR3 sequence (DNA): TGTGCCAGCAGTTTAGGACAACCGGTTACTTACCACAATGAGCAGTCCTTC. It yields the protein CASSLGQPVTYHNEQSF.

For this clonotype: Germline and junction disagree at one end, which may indicate a read error. CDR3 nucleotide sequence: TGCAGCGCTGACGTATCGGGGGACACTGGGGAGCTGTTTTTT. This codes for CSADVSGDTGELFF. This sequence joins TRBV29-1 and TRBJ2-2, with D possibly being TRBD1 or TRBD2 (6 bases each). The CDR3 has 14 residues. The germline V gene has CDR1 SQVTM and CDR2 ANQGSEA.

As to this clonotype: No conserved phenylalanine or tryptophan ends this CDR3, so it is likely a read error. No DNA is shown, since the ends of the CDR3 on it are uncertain; the CDR3 is the one TCRdb lists. This rearrangement joins TRBV10-3 to TRBJ2-1; the table's D call of TRBD2 was not tested on the DNA. The germline V gene encodes CDR1 ENHRY and CDR2 SYGVKD. From its first to its last residue, the CDR3 has 16 amino acids. CDR3 amino acids: CAIRSHTSGSYNERFL.

For this clonotype: Its ends do not fully match the called genes, so a read error is possible. The genes are TRBV20-1 and TRBJ1-6; the D gene is possibly TRBD1 (5 bases). Germline loops: CDR1 DFQATT, CDR2 SNEGSKA (reference sequence). The CDR3 consists of 15 residues. CDR3 sequence reads: CNARDPGPTNSTLHF. The CDR3 nucleotides read TGCAATGCTAGAGATCCGGGACCGACCAATTCAACCCTCCACTTT.

Notes on this clonotype: The CDR3 does not end in the conserved phenylalanine or tryptophan, so this is likely a read error. The limits of the CDR3 on the DNA are not certain, so only TCRdb's listed CDR3 is given. The chain is built from TRBV4-1 and TRBJ1-2. Counting both end residues, the CDR3 totals 14 amino acids. Germline-derived CDR1 and CDR2 are MGHRA and YSYEKL. CDR3 residues: CVSSQLDIAVWLHL.

The chain links TRBV6-1 to TRBJ2-2; 7 bases fit TRBD2. The germline CDR1 and CDR2 sequences are MNHNS and SASEGT. There are 14 residues in the CDR3. V lost 8 bases and J lost 4; bases outside the gene matches: 7. CDR3: CASGGVSSTGELFF. CDR3 nucleotide sequence: TGTGCCAGCGGGGGGGTCAGCAGCACCGGGGAGCTGTTTTTT.

J is TRBJ2-7 and V is TRBV13; tentatively, D is TRBD2 (6 bases). Germline values: CDR1 PRHDT, CDR2 FYEKMQ (reference sequence). V lost 10 bases and J 9 bases, leaving 22 bases between the germline ends. The CDR3 consists of 13 residues. The CDR3 sequence: CATGSITGDGQYF. The CDR3 DNA sequence: TGTGCCACCGGCTCAATCACGGGGGACGGGCAGTACTTC.

Comments on this clonotype: A read error may produce the germline difference seen at one junction end. The chain joins TRBV5-1 to TRBJ2-1; D uncertain. Germline V gene lookup returns CDR1 SGHRS and CDR2 YFSETQ. This CDR3 is built from 13 residues. This CDR3 reads CASSLIVGNELFF. The CDR3 nucleotides read TGCGCCAGCAGCTTGATAGTTGGCAATGAGCTGTTCTTC.

The rearrangement links TRBV12-3 or TRBV12-4 to TRBJ2-5; 9 positions match TRBD2. This CDR3 is built from 15 residues. V gave up 5 bases and J gave up 5 bases; unmatched junction bases: 9. This CDR3 is CASSGLAGMMETQYF. For the CDR3, the DNA is TGTGCCAGCAGTGGGCTAGCGGGAATGATGGAGACCCAGTACTTC.

As regards this clonotype: Possible read error: a much larger clone is one base away. The chain carries TRBV20-1 and TRBJ2-3; no clear D gene. There are 14 residues in the CDR3. Trimming cost V 5 bases and J 0 bases, with 12 bases left between them. Per germline, CDR1 DFQATT and CDR2 SNEGSKA (reference sequence). CDR3 DNA sequence: TGCAGTGCTTATCTCGGCGGTAGCACAGATACGCAGTATTTT. As protein: CSAYLGGSTDTQYF.

In its sample, this clonotype ranks as medium-sized. The chain links TRBV4-1 to TRBJ1-5; D uncertain. The CDR3 runs 13 residues. Germline assignment: CDR1 MGHRA and CDR2 YSYEKL. Trimming took 1 base from V and 3 from J, leaving 4 bases between them. CDR3 region: CASSQAINQPQHF. The CDR3 DNA reads as TGCGCCAGCAGCCAAGCGATCAATCAGCCCCAGCATTTT.

The sample holds one count of this clonotype. With a much larger clone just one base away, this may be a read error. V usage is TRBV20-1 and J usage is TRBJ1-1, with 8 bases matching TRBD1. With V trimmed by 5 bases and J by 3 bases, 5 bases remained unmatched. The CDR3 is made up of 13 amino acids. The germline V gene has CDR1 DFQATT and CDR2 SNEGSKA (reference sequence). The CDR3 nucleotides read TGCAGTGCTGCAGGGGGCACATACACTGAAGCTTTCTTT. Translated: CSAAGGTYTEAFF.

As for this clonotype: The junction shows a germline mismatch at one end, possibly a read error. The V call is TRBV5-6, the J call TRBJ1-1; maybe TRBD1 (5 bases). Germline CDR1 reads SGHDT; CDR2 reads YYEEEE. This CDR3 is 16 amino acids long. The CDR3 region is CASSSGLTYRNTEVFF. The DNA for the CDR3 is TGTGCCAGCAGCTCGGGACTGACGTATAGGAACACTGAAGTTTTCTTT. Based on the CDR3 plus reference TRBV5-6 and TRBJ1-1, the full variable domain is DAGVTQSPTHLIKTRGQQVTLRCSPKSGHDTVSWYQQALGQGPQFIFQYYEEEERQRGNFPDRFSGHQFPNYSSELNVNALLLGDSALYLCASSSGLTYRNTEVFFGQGTRLTVV.

This clonotype has only one observation. A read error may explain this, as a much larger clone is one base away. J is TRBJ2-5 and V is TRBV5-1; D may correspond to TRBD1 or TRBD2 (5 bases each). Germline V gene lookup returns CDR1 SGHRS and CDR2 YFSETQ. The CDR3 is 16 residues long. This CDR3 reads CACSSRDGRSLETRYF. The CDR3, as DNA: TGCGCCTGCAGCAGCCGGGACGGACGGTCCCTAGAGACCCGGTACTTC. The variable domain in full, with the rest retrieved from reference TRBV5-1 and TRBJ2-5, is KAGVTQTPRYLIKTRGQQVTLSCSPISGHRSVSWYQQTPGQGLQFLFEYFSETQRNKGNFPGRFSGRQFSNSRSEMNVSTLELGDSALYLCACSSRDGRSLETRYFGPGTRLLVL.

On this clonotype itself: One end of the junction varies from germline; a read error may be responsible. The chain recombines TRBV11-2 with TRBJ1-1, with 8 bases lining up with TRBD1. The CDR3 has 14 residues. The germline CDR1 and CDR2 sequences are SGHAT and FQNNGV. The CDR3 loop is CASGHRDRSTEALF. In nucleotides, the CDR3 is TGCGCCAGCGGCCACCGGGACAGGAGTACCGAAGCTTTATTT.